These 20 T cell receptor beta chains were sequenced from one sample in a study of T cell responses to AZD1222 COVID-19 vaccine. The assay was immunoSEQ multiplex PCR, and TCRdb's table has in-frame clones only and misses some. The profile shows roughly 100,000 clones, 90% to 95% of them singletons. The starting material was peripheral blood, obtained on day 0 of AZD1222 vaccination. The receptors derive from an adult in good health.

This chain links TRBV19 with TRBJ1-1; 10 bases align to TRBD1. J lost 4 bases, V lost 10 bases, and 3 bases had no gene match. Germline lookup yields CDR1 LNHDA and CDR2 SQIVND (reference sequence). CDR3 size: 12 residues. The CDR3 here is CATRQGATEAFF. The CDR3 nucleotides are TGTGCCACCAGACAGGGGGCCACTGAAGCTTTCTTT.

This clone has just a few counts. This rearrangement joins TRBV11-2 to TRBJ1-1, with TRBD1 identical over 7 bases. J gave up 2 bases and V 4 bases, and 7 bases lay outside the gene matches. This CDR3 has 15 residues. The germline V gene encodes CDR1 SGHAT and CDR2 FQNNGV. CDR3 amino acids: CASSSGDSLNTEAFF. The CDR3 coding sequence is TGTGCCAGCAGCTCCGGGGACAGCCTCAACACTGAAGCTTTCTTT.

V usage is TRBV19 and J usage is TRBJ2-2, with 7 nucleotides matching TRBD2. J was trimmed by 0 bases and V by 6 bases; bases with no gene match: 7. The CDR3 extends over 16 amino acids. Germline V gene lookup returns CDR1 LNHDA and CDR2 SQIVND (reference sequence). CDR3: CASSPPSGANTGELFF. For the CDR3, the DNA is TGTGCCAGTAGCCCGCCCAGCGGGGCGAACACCGGGGAGCTGTTTTTT.

V gene TRBV9 combines with J gene TRBJ2-1; 9 bases are a match to TRBD2. The trim removed 3 bases at V and 4 bases at J, leaving 8 bases unmatched. CDR1 is SGDLS, CDR2 YYNGEE, per germline. The CDR3 runs to 16 residues. CDR3 amino acids: CASSEETSGLYNEQFF. CDR3 DNA sequence: TGTGCCAGCAGCGAAGAGACTAGCGGCCTTTACAATGAGCAGTTCTTC.

The rearrangement uses TRBV2 and TRBJ2-3; a possible D gene is TRBD1 (7 bases). This CDR3 is 17 amino acids long. The germline CDR1 and CDR2 sequences are SNHLY and FYNNEI. V was trimmed by 6 bases and J by 2 bases, leaving 21 bases between them. The CDR3, as DNA: TGTGCCAGCAGGTCCACAGGGGCTAGCGCGCCCACAGATACGCAGTATTTT. Protein: CASRSTGASAPTDTQYF.

This chain connects TRBV3-1 (or the pseudogene TRBV3-2) to TRBJ1-1; D is perhaps TRBD1 (6 bases). Trimming removed 4 bases from V and 5 bases from J, with 14 bases in between. This CDR3 has 14 amino acids. Germline V gene data show CDR1 as LGHDT and CDR2 as YNNKEL (reference sequence). In nucleotides, the CDR3 is TGTGCCAGCAGCCCCACAGGGTGGATGACTGAAGCTTTCTTT. It is translated as CASSPTGWMTEAFF.

V usage is TRBV28 and J usage is TRBJ2-7, with D possibly matching TRBD1 (5 bases). The germline V gene has CDR1 MDHEN and CDR2 SYDVKM. This CDR3 has 14 residues. V was trimmed by 3 bases and J by 0 bases, leaving 9 bases between them. The CDR3 nucleotides read TGTGCCAGCAGTTTTGTAGGGGTCTCCTACGAGCAGTACTTC. Encoded protein: CASSFVGVSYEQYF.

This rearrangement joins TRBV28 to TRBJ1-3; D call uncertain. V shed 5 bases and J shed 7 bases, with 9 bases lying between them. This CDR3 region has 12 residues. CDR1 and CDR2 from the germline V gene are MDHEN and SYDVKM. The CDR3 sequence is CASSRPSNTIYF. CDR3 DNA: TGTGCCAGCAGTCGCCCCTCGAACACCATATATTTT.

This clone came up once. J is TRBJ1-1 and V is TRBV14; D is unresolved. Germline-derived CDR1 and CDR2 are SGHDN and FVKESK. The CDR3 runs to 15 residues. With 4 bases removed from V and 1 base from J, the gap between germline ends came to 13 bases. CDR3 DNA: TGTGCCAGCAGCCGCGGCATGGAGCCGAACACTGAAGCTTTCTTT. It encodes CASSRGMEPNTEAFF.

The chain has TRBV2 and TRBJ2-3, with TRBD2 matching 10 bases. Germline V gene sequence: CDR1 SNHLY, CDR2 FYNNEI. The CDR3 runs 15 residues. Germline trimming cut 7 bases from V and 2 bases from J; bases unmatched to any gene: 6. CDR3 DNA: TGTGCCAGCAAGGGACTAGCGTCATTCACAGATACGCAGTATTTT. Its translation: CASKGLASFTDTQYF.

The chain couples TRBV7-3 to TRBJ2-3; 13 bases line up with TRBD2. V gave up 4 bases and J gave up 1 base; unmatched junction bases: 8. This CDR3 is built from 18 residues. From germline, CDR1 is SGHTA and CDR2 FQGTGA. This CDR3 is CASSSGLAGEWGTDTQYF. In DNA, the CDR3 is TGTGCCAGCAGCTCCGGACTAGCGGGAGAGTGGGGCACAGATACGCAGTATTTT.

In its sample, this clone is medium-sized. This chain connects TRBV5-4 to TRBJ2-7, with D possibly being TRBD1 or TRBD2 (5 bases each). Germline V gives CDR1 SGHNT, CDR2 YYREEE (reference sequence). The CDR3 sequence is 14 residues long. The V and J ends lost 2 bases and 2 bases respectively, with 11 bases between them. This CDR3 is CASSLGRDPYEQYF. In DNA form, the CDR3 reads TGTGCCAGCAGCTTAGGACGGGACCCCTACGAGCAGTACTTC.

CDR3 sequence reads: CASSPTSGNYEQYF. In nucleotides, the CDR3 is TGTGCCAGCAGCCCCACTAGCGGGAACTACGAGCAGTACTTC. The chain has TRBV7-2 and TRBJ2-7, with TRBD2 matching 10 bases. The CDR3 covers 14 residues. V was pared by 5 bases and J by 3 bases, with 4 bases of the junction left unmatched. Germline loops: CDR1 SGHTA, CDR2 FQGNSA.

The rearrangement joins TRBV9 to TRBJ1-1, with TRBD1 as a possible D gene (5 bases). Germline V gene lookup returns CDR1 SGDLS and CDR2 YYNGEE. The CDR3 loop spans 15 amino acids. V shed 3 bases and J shed 4 bases, with 16 bases lying between them. The CDR3, as DNA: TGTGCCAGCAGCGCCCAGGGCGGTCGGGGCACTGAAGCTTTCTTT. This encodes CASSAQGGRGTEAFF.

The chain combines TRBV30 with TRBJ1-3; no reliable D call. Germline CDR1 and CDR2: GTSNPN and SVGIG (reference sequence). V lost 2 bases and J lost 1, with 15 bases in between. CDR3 length: 16 residues. The CDR3 coding sequence is TGTGCCTGGAGTCACGTCTTAGGGAGATCTGGAAACACCATATATTTT. The encoded protein is CAWSHVLGRSGNTIYF.

The chain links TRBV24-1 to TRBJ2-5; no firm D call. V gave up 4 bases and J gave up 5 bases, with 7 bases separating them. Germline V gives CDR1 KGHDR, CDR2 SFDVKD. The CDR3 loop spans 12 amino acids. CDR3 in amino acids: CATSDPRETQYF. The CDR3 DNA sequence: TGTGCCACCAGTGACCCTCGGGAGACCCAGTACTTC.

V usage is TRBV21-1 and J usage is TRBJ1-4. TRBV21-1 is a known pseudogene. The CDR3 is made up of 14 amino acids. Here the CDR3 DNA reads TGTGCCAGCAGCAAATCCGGGGTTGATGAAAAACTGTTTTTT. It encodes CASSKSGVDEKLFF.

This chain links TRBV7-2 with TRBJ1-1, with D perhaps TRBD1 (5 bases). The CDR3 consists of 14 residues. Trimming took off 2 bases at V and 1 base at J, with 8 bases between the two ends. CDR1 and CDR2 from the germline V gene are SGHTA and FQGNSA. As DNA, the CDR3 is TGTGCCAGCAGCTTATTACAGGCGAACACTGAAGCTTTCTTT. Translating gives CASSLLQANTEAFF.

The chain's CDR3 is CASSPPGAGDYGYTF. As DNA, the CDR3 is TGTGCCAGCAGTCCCCCGGGGGCAGGGGACTATGGCTACACCTTC. The gene calls are TRBV28 and TRBJ1-2; tentative D call: TRBD1 (6 bases). The CDR3 totals 15 residues. Germline V gene lookup returns CDR1 MDHEN and CDR2 SYDVKM. V dropped 5 bases and J dropped 3 bases, with 16 bases sitting between them.

The CDR3 DNA is TGTGCTAGTAGCGGGATGGGAGTGACCGGGGAGCTGTTTTTT. Its protein product is CASSGMGVTGELFF. The chain carries TRBV12-5 and TRBJ2-2, with 7 bases fitting TRBD2. The ends lost 8 bases at V and 5 bases at J; junction bases unmatched: 8. Germline assignment: CDR1 LGHNT and CDR2 FRNRAP. The length of the CDR3 is 14 residues.